One sample yielded the 6 T cell receptor beta chains listed below, sequenced in a study of breast tumors, draining lymph nodes, adjacent tissues. Axillary draining lymph nodes of breast cancer patients supplied the node samples. TCRdb reprocessed the multiplex PCR reads with MiXCR, giving one entry per CDR3 protein. The sample records more than 100,000 distinct CDR3 sequences, about a fifth being singletons. Sample: axillary lymph node tissue. The source is a female donor with breast cancer. Some clones in this sample may be carry-over from other donors' samples.

As for this clonotype: With a much larger clone just one base away, this may be a read error. V usage is TRBV27 and J usage is TRBJ1-2; D perhaps matches TRBD1 (5 bases). The CDR3 extends over 12 amino acids. Trimming removed 4 bases at V and 8 bases at J, with 11 bases between. Germline loops: CDR1 MNHEY, CDR2 SMNVEV (reference sequence). The CDR3: CASSSRARGYTF. In nucleotides, the CDR3 is TGTGCCAGCAGTTCCAGGGCTCGAGGCTACACCTTC.

Comments on this clonotype: This may be a read error, as it is one base from a much larger clone. This chain links TRBV11-2 with TRBJ2-3; D remains ambiguous. With 9 bases removed from V and 4 bases from J, the gap between germline ends came to 17 bases. This CDR3 contains 14 residues. Germline V lookup: CDR1 SGHAT, CDR2 FQNNGV. The CDR3 DNA sequence: TGTGCCAGTACGCTAGTGGGCCCCTCAGATACGCAGTATTTT. Protein sequence: CASTLVGPSDTQYF.

This clonotype came up many times. The J gene is TRBJ1-3, the V gene TRBV4-3; D gene unclear. The CDR3 length is 15 residues. V was clipped by 2 bases and J by 0 bases, with 8 bases between them. Germline loops: CDR1 LGHNA, CDR2 YSLEER. The CDR3 spells CASSQIGGSGNTIYF. The CDR3 DNA reads TGCGCCAGCAGCCAAATCGGTGGCTCTGGAAACACCATATATTTT.

This clonotype was detected only a few times. The chain couples TRBV30 to TRBJ1-5; 8 positions agree with TRBD1. CDR1 GTSNPN and CDR2 SVGIG come from the germline V gene (reference sequence). This CDR3 region has 14 residues. Losses at the gene ends were 1 base for V and 2 bases for J; bases not matched to a gene: 1. The CDR3 here is CAWSEGQGNQPQHF. For the CDR3, the DNA is TGTGCCTGGAGTGAGGGACAGGGCAATCAGCCCCAGCATTTT.

In this sample, this clonotype turned up a few times. The V gene is TRBV5-4, the J gene TRBJ2-5; 7 positions match TRBD1. Germline CDR1 SGHNT, CDR2 YYREEE (reference sequence). The CDR3 consists of 14 residues. The trim removed 4 bases at V and 1 base at J, leaving 4 bases unmatched. CDR3 region: CASSTRQGQETQYF. In nucleotides, the CDR3 is TGTGCCAGCAGCACACGACAGGGCCAAGAGACCCAGTACTTC.

This clonotype occurred many times. The V gene is TRBV11-3, the J gene TRBJ2-5; 9 nucleotides align to TRBD1. Germline CDR1 is SGHNT and CDR2 is YENEEA. J was trimmed by 5 bases and V by 11 bases; bases with no gene match: 12. The CDR3 loop spans 14 amino acids. In DNA form, the CDR3 reads TGTGCCTCACGATTACAGGGGGCACGGGAGACCCAGTACTTC. This translates into CASRLQGARETQYF. The full variable domain, in which reference TRBV11-3 and TRBJ2-5 provide the parts outside the CDR3, is EAGVVQSPRYKIIEKKQPVAFWCNPISGHNTLYWYLQNLGQGPELLIRYENEEAVDDSQLPKDRFSAERLKGVDSTLKIQPAELGDSAVYLCASRLQGARETQYFGPGTRLLVL.